This paragraph covers one T cell receptor (beta chain) sequence. These data originate in a study of CD8 T cells in Susac syndrome. Reverse transcription of roughly 0.45 to 1 ug RNA was carried out with random hexamers. TCRdb independently ran MiXCR on the immunoSEQ multiplex PCR reads; one entry per CDR3 protein. The sample has 120,000 to 150,000 distinct CDR3 sequences; around 94% are singletons. Sequencing of TCR beta was undertaken in CD8+ and CD4+ T cells derived from blood. The CDR3 loop spans 8 amino acids. Germline CDR1 is SQVTM and CDR2 is ANQGSEA. V was pared by 7 bases and J by 11 bases, with 8 bases between.

This chain links TRBV29-1 with TRBJ1-1; D call uncertain. The clonotype originates from a human donor in good health. The sequenced sample was CD4+ T cells from PBMCs. CDR3 DNA: TGCAGCGATGGGCGTGCTTTCTTT. Encoded protein: CSDGRAFF.